This T cell receptor beta chain was recovered during a study of cytomegalovirus exposure and HLA in healthy donors. Amplification used 60 Vbeta primers and 13 Jbeta primers. Data came from immunoSEQ multiplex PCR; TCRdb stores just in-frame clones and leaves some out. Of 250,000 to 350,000 clones detected, roughly 90% appear once; the ten largest clones hold almost 4%. As concerns this clone: The antigen is unknown.

The CDR3 length is 15 residues. Germline CDR1 reads MDHEN; CDR2 reads SYDVKM. Trimming took off 6 bases at V and 5 bases at J, with 20 bases between the two ends. Findings and caveats of the study: Across donors, most TCRs were seen rarely, yet some public ones were widespread. Presence/absence analyses treated sequencing depth as roughly uniform across donors. About 87% or about 30% of the time was how often most TCR beta V segments were productive, according to an earlier analysis.

The chain has TRBV28 and TRBJ2-7; perhaps TRBD2 as D (6 bases). The origin of this receptor is a man in his forties or fifties in good health and CMV-seropositive. Sequencing was carried out using PBMCs. The CDR3 here is CASSLGFGGIHEQYF. DNA of the CDR3: TGTGCCAGCAGCCTCGGGTTTGGAGGGATCCACGAGCAGTACTTC.